This TCR beta chain appears in the sequencing data of a study of T cell responses to AZD1222 COVID-19 vaccine. Study outcomes and limitations: Sampling captured repertoires only after the peak T cell response. Only five or six people who got AZD1222 tested seropositive at baseline. Increases in Spike-specific TCR breadth and depth were seen after two AZD1222 doses. The donors showed a predominance of white British ancestry and of females, with possible underestimation of clonal diversity.

Using immunoSEQ multiplex PCR, the repertoire was profiled, and TCRdb retains in-frame clones only, with some absent. This sample has fewer than 90,000 clones, with 75% to 95% found just once. A remark on this clone: Its antigen remains unidentified.

The receptor's source is an adult who received the AZD1222 COVID-19 vaccine. This material consisted of peripheral blood, taken 28 days after the second AZD1222 dose.

The CDR3 DNA follows: TGTGCCAGCAGTGCTGGACTCTCCCAGCCCCAGCATTTT. This codes for CASSAGLSQPQHF. The rearrangement uses TRBV12-3 or TRBV12-4 and TRBJ1-5; D is ambiguous. With 5 bases removed from V and 7 bases from J, the gap between germline ends came to 12 bases. The CDR3 sequence is 13 residues long.